These 4 T cell receptor beta chains were sequenced from one sample in a study of blood T cell repertoires in COVID-19. The method was immunoSEQ multiplex PCR; TCRdb's version includes in-frame clones alone and lacks a portion of them. Among approximately 99,000 clones, 88% were seen once, and the ten largest hold less than 2.5%. Sequences were obtained from peripheral blood. The receptors were sampled from a human donor in a cohort sampled during active COVID-19.

V usage is TRBV10-2 and J usage is TRBJ1-6, with D maybe TRBD1 (6 bases). V lost 6 bases, J lost 4 bases, and 13 bases lay in between. The CDR3 contains 15 residues. Per germline, CDR1 WSHSY and CDR2 SAAADI. CDR3 sequence: CASRGTHSYNSPLHF. The CDR3 DNA reads as TGCGCCAGCAGGGGGACACATTCGTATAATTCACCCCTCCACTTT.

V gene TRBV5-1 combines with J gene TRBJ2-2, with TRBD2 matching 7 bases. With 4 bases clipped from V and 2 bases from J, the junction kept 11 bases outside the gene matches. Germline V gives CDR1 SGHRS, CDR2 YFSETQ. The CDR3 has 17 residues. CDR3: CASSPATSGTNTGELFF. The DNA for the CDR3 is TGCGCCAGCAGCCCCGCTACCAGCGGGACCAACACCGGGGAGCTGTTTTTT.

The count of this clone is one. The CDR3 is CASSFPRESSRYEQYF. The CDR3 DNA sequence: TGTGCCAGCAGCTTTCCCCGGGAGTCCTCGCGCTACGAGCAGTACTTC. The chain joins TRBV7-2 to TRBJ2-7, with D tentatively TRBD2 (6 bases). This CDR3 is built from 16 residues. Germline loops: CDR1 SGHTA, CDR2 FQGNSA. V lost 3 bases, J lost 3 bases, and 18 bases lay in between.

CDR3 coding DNA: TGCGCCAGCAGCTGGGCCGCAGATACGCAGTATTTT. Translation gives CASSWAADTQYF. V and J are TRBV5-1 and TRBJ2-3, with D uncertain. The germline gives CDR1 SGHRS, CDR2 YFSETQ. V was cut by 3 bases and J by 4 bases, with 6 bases left in between. This CDR3 spans 12 amino acids.